The 30 T cell receptor beta chains listed next were all sequenced from one sample in a study of STAT3 mutations in large granular lymphocyte leukemia. Study conclusions and caveats: In T-cell large granular lymphocyte leukemia, about half of patients showed multiple immunodominant subclonotypes.

Their cognate antigens are unknown. Some clones are missing from TCRdb's copy, which holds only in-frame ones; the method was immunoSEQ multiplex PCR. The table has under 20,000 clones, about 90% seen once. Input material: peripheral blood mononuclear cells. The receptors were gathered from a woman between 45 and 60 years old with T-cell large granular lymphocyte leukemia. Some clones in this sample may be carry-over from other donors' samples.

This clone was seen only once. J is TRBJ1-2 and V is TRBV5-1; TRBD1 matches at 7 bases. CDR3 length: 15 residues. The germline V gene encodes CDR1 SGHRS and CDR2 YFSETQ. Trimming took 4 bases from V and 5 from J; bases not matched to a gene: 11. CDR3 sequence (DNA): TGCGCCAGCAGCCCCGGACAGGCTGGTGGGTATGGCTACACCTTC. Translated, it gives CASSPGQAGGYGYTF.

The rearrangement links TRBV4-2 to TRBJ2-7, with D perhaps given as TRBD1 or TRBD2 (5 bases each). Germline CDR1 is LGHNA and CDR2 is YNFKEQ. CDR3 length: 14 residues. V lost 1 base and J 5 bases, leaving 12 bases between the germline ends. This CDR3 is CASSQAAGRDEQYF. The CDR3, as DNA: TGTGCCAGCAGCCAAGCAGCAGGGAGAGACGAGCAGTACTTC.

This chain joins TRBV12-5 and TRBJ2-1; D gene unclear. The CDR3 covers 13 residues. CDR1 is LGHNT, CDR2 FRNRAP, per germline. Trimming pared 5 bases from V and 8 bases from J, leaving 13 bases between. The CDR3 sequence: CASGPLNAHEQFF. The CDR3 nucleotides are TGTGCTAGTGGTCCCCTGAACGCCCATGAGCAGTTCTTC.

The chain combines TRBV4-1 with TRBJ2-1, with a possible D match to TRBD2 (6 bases). The CDR3 sequence is 15 residues long. The germline CDR1 and CDR2 sequences are MGHRA and YSYEKL. V was pared by 5 bases and J by 6 bases, with 17 bases between. CDR3 residues: CASSATGTVVNEQFF. CDR3 DNA: TGCGCCAGCAGCGCAACCGGGACTGTCGTCAATGAGCAGTTCTTC.

The chain uses TRBV14 and TRBJ1-2; D is possibly TRBD1 (5 bases). Germline V lookup: CDR1 SGHDN, CDR2 FVKESK. This CDR3 is built from 15 residues. Trimming cost V 0 bases and J 4 bases, with 12 bases left between them. The CDR3 nucleotides read TGTGCCAGCAGCCAAGAGGGTCCGGGACGCTATGGCTACACCTTC. Encoded protein: CASSQEGPGRYGYTF. The full variable domain, rest sourced from reference TRBV14 and TRBJ1-2, is EAGVTQFPSHSVIEKGQTVTLRCDPISGHDNLYWYRRVMGKEIKFLLHFVKESKQDESGMPNNRFLAERTGGTYSTLKVQPAELEDSGVYFCASSQEGPGRYGYTFGSGTRLTVV.

The chain links TRBV18 to TRBJ2-5; unclear D gene. CDR1 is KGHSH and CDR2 is LQKENI in the germline V gene. Trimming left V 6 bases short and J 0 bases short, with 2 bases between. This CDR3 is built from 11 residues. The CDR3 region is CASSYQETQYF. In DNA form, the CDR3 reads TGTGCCAGCTCTTACCAAGAGACCCAGTACTTC. Looking up the rest from reference TRBV18 and TRBJ2-5 gives the full variable domain: NAGVMQNPRHLVRRRGQEARLRCSPMKGHSHVYWYRQLPEEGLKFMVYLQKENIIDESGMPKERFSAEFPKEGPSILRIQQVVRGDSAAYFCASSYQETQYFGPGTRLLVL.

V gene TRBV5-4 combines with J gene TRBJ1-2, with 9 bases that match TRBD1. CDR3 length: 15 amino acids. CDR1 SGHNT and CDR2 YYREEE come from the germline V gene (reference sequence). V was clipped by 4 bases and J by 7 bases; unmatched bases: 11. This CDR3 is CASSLSTGGAVGYTF. The CDR3 DNA follows: TGTGCCAGCAGCCTCTCGACAGGGGGAGCAGTTGGCTACACCTTC.

The V gene is TRBV30, the J gene TRBJ1-4, with D unclear. Looked up from germline, CDR1 is GTSNPN and CDR2 is SVGIG (reference sequence). The V end was cut by 4 bases, the J end by 8 bases, with 23 bases between. The CDR3 has 16 residues. CDR3 coding DNA: TGTGCCTGGAATTTTCCGAACCATCCTAACGGCGAAAAACTGTTTTTT. It yields the protein CAWNFPNHPNGEKLFF.

The J gene is TRBJ2-3, the V gene TRBV29-1; no firm D call. The germline CDR1 and CDR2 sequences are SQVTM and ANQGSEA. This CDR3 spans 15 amino acids. V shed 4 bases and J shed 0 bases, with 14 bases lying between them. The CDR3 DNA reads as TGCAGCGTTGTTCTAGGAGCCCATAGCACAGATACGCAGTATTTT. This codes for CSVVLGAHSTDTQYF.

This chain connects TRBV5-1 to TRBJ2-1; 12 nucleotides line up with TRBD2. The germline gives CDR1 SGHRS, CDR2 YFSETQ. The CDR3 covers 16 residues. V was pared by 4 bases and J by 6 bases, with 8 bases of the junction left unmatched. For the CDR3, the DNA is TGCGCCAGCAGCCCACGGACTAGCGGGACGCCCAATGAGCAGTTCTTC. Translation gives CASSPRTSGTPNEQFF.

This sequence joins TRBV30 and TRBJ2-7, with D perhaps matching TRBD1 (5 bases). Germline assignment: CDR1 GTSNPN and CDR2 SVGIG (reference sequence). Trimming left V 0 bases short and J 7 bases short, with 10 bases between. This CDR3 contains 12 residues. The CDR3 bases are TGTGCCTGGAGTGTAGTAGGGGTGGAGCAGTACTTC. Protein sequence: CAWSVVGVEQYF.

J is TRBJ1-1 and V is TRBV7-2, with D possibly TRBD1 on 6 matching bases. V gave up 3 bases and J gave up 5 bases, with 16 bases separating them. Germline CDR1 is SGHTA and CDR2 is FQGNSA. This CDR3 spans 15 amino acids. CDR3 coding DNA: TGTGCCAGCAGCTTCGGCCTGGGGGCTGGAACTGAAGCTTTCTTT. Its translation: CASSFGLGAGTEAFF.

The chain combines TRBV7-9 with TRBJ2-7, with D unclear. The germline CDR1 and CDR2 sequences are SEHNR and FQNEAQ (reference sequence). The CDR3 covers 12 residues. Between the trimmed V and J ends, which lost 4 bases and 4 bases, there was a span of 8 bases. The CDR3 DNA follows: TGTGCCAGCAGCTACGTCGGGTACGAGCAGTACTTC. Translation gives CASSYVGYEQYF.

The rearrangement uses TRBV20-1 and TRBJ2-7; D not resolved. The V gene's germline CDR1 is DFQATT and CDR2 SNEGSKA (reference sequence). Trimming removed 7 bases at V and 2 bases at J, with 9 bases between. CDR3 size: 11 residues. DNA of the CDR3: TGCAGTGGCGCAGAAACCTACGAGCAGTACTTC. Translating gives CSGAETYEQYF.

This rearrangement joins TRBV2 to TRBJ2-5, with TRBD1 identical over 9 bases. V lost 1 base and J lost 4; bases outside the gene matches: 7. This CDR3 has 16 amino acids. Germline lookup yields CDR1 SNHLY and CDR2 FYNNEI. The CDR3 sequence is CASSEVHRGRGETQYF. CDR3 nucleotide sequence: TGTGCCAGCAGTGAAGTTCACAGGGGGCGAGGAGAGACCCAGTACTTC. The full variable domain, completed using reference TRBV2 and TRBJ2-5, is EPEVTQTPSHQVTQMGQEVILRCVPISNHLYFYWYRQILGQKVEFLVSFYNNEISEKSEIFDDQFSVERPDGSNFTLKIRSTKLEDSAMYFCASSEVHRGRGETQYFGPGTRLLVL.

V usage is TRBV12-5 and J usage is TRBJ2-1, with D unresolved. CDR3 length: 13 residues. The V gene lost 3 bases and the J gene lost 5 bases, with 8 bases spanning the gap. CDR1 and CDR2 (germline): LGHNT, FRNRAP. CDR3 loop: CASGFGDHNEQFF. The CDR3 nucleotides read TGTGCTAGTGGTTTCGGCGATCACAATGAGCAGTTCTTC.

The chain carries TRBV5-4 and TRBJ2-1; TRBD2 matches 10 bases. The germline gives CDR1 SGHNT, CDR2 YYREEE (reference sequence). The CDR3 extends over 15 amino acids. V trimming: 0 bases; J trimming: 9 bases; junction bases outside the gene matches: 6. The CDR3 is CASSLGSGRAGEQFF. The CDR3 coding sequence is TGTGCCAGCAGCTTGGGGAGCGGGAGGGCCGGTGAGCAGTTCTTC.

V usage is TRBV28 and J usage is TRBJ2-2, with TRBD2 as a possible D gene (6 bases). Trimming took off 6 bases at V and 4 bases at J, with 12 bases between the two ends. Germline lookup yields CDR1 MDHEN and CDR2 SYDVKM. This CDR3 has 14 amino acids. Written as DNA, the CDR3 is TGTGCCAGCAGGCAGGGACTCAGCACCGGGGAGCTGTTTTTT. Its translation is CASRQGLSTGELFF.

The chain employs TRBV27 and TRBJ2-5; no clear D gene. V lost 2 bases, J lost 5 bases, and 9 bases lay in between. Germline V gives CDR1 MNHEY, CDR2 SMNVEV (reference sequence). This CDR3 spans 13 amino acids. In DNA form, the CDR3 reads TGTGCCAGCAGTTTAGTAAGGAGCGAGACCCAGTACTTC. Translating it yields CASSLVRSETQYF.

This clone was counted once. J is TRBJ2-3 and V is TRBV6-6, with D perhaps being TRBD1 or TRBD2 (5 bases each). Looked up from germline, CDR1 is MNHNY and CDR2 is SVGAGI (reference sequence). V lost 5 bases, J lost 5 bases, and 11 bases lay in between. The CDR3 sequence is 13 residues long. This chain's CDR3 is CASSPPGGDTQYF. In DNA form, the CDR3 reads TGTGCCAGCAGTCCTCCTGGGGGAGATACGCAGTATTTT.

V gene TRBV5-4 combines with J gene TRBJ2-1; D uncertain. Germline V gene lookup returns CDR1 SGHNT and CDR2 YYREEE (reference sequence). The CDR3 extends over 15 amino acids. V was shortened by 4 bases and J by 0 bases, with 11 bases between the two germline ends. The DNA of the CDR3 is TGTGCCAGCAGCCCTCAGCAGAGCTCCTACAATGAGCAGTTCTTC. It translates to CASSPQQSSYNEQFF.

The rearrangement joins TRBV28 to TRBJ1-5; 8 positions match TRBD1. The junction had 9 bases not matched to a gene; V was cut back by 7 bases and J by 7 bases. CDR1 is MDHEN, CDR2 SYDVKM, per germline. The CDR3 spans 14 residues. The CDR3 sequence: CASISRGREQPQHF. The CDR3 bases are TGTGCCAGCATAAGCAGGGGGCGTGAGCAGCCCCAGCATTTT.

CDR3 DNA: TGTGCCAGCAGTGGGGACAGGCGCACCTACGAGCAGTACTTC. Its translation: CASSGDRRTYEQYF. The chain couples TRBV6-5 to TRBJ2-7, with 8 nucleotides matching TRBD1. This CDR3 has 14 residues. Germline values: CDR1 MNHEY, CDR2 SVGAGI. With 5 bases clipped from V and 2 bases from J, the junction kept 5 bases outside the gene matches.

The chain employs TRBV5-1 and TRBJ2-3; 7 bases are a match to TRBD2. The trim removed 7 bases at V and 4 bases at J, leaving 9 bases unmatched. The CDR3 has 14 residues. CDR1 SGHRS and CDR2 YFSETQ come from the germline V gene. In DNA form, the CDR3 reads TGCGCCAGCTCTGGCGGGAGAATAGCAGATACGCAGTATTTT. Encoded protein: CASSGGRIADTQYF.

The genes are TRBV6-5 and TRBJ1-1; D gene unclear. CDR1 is MNHEY and CDR2 is SVGAGI in the germline V gene. The CDR3 runs to 14 residues. The V end was cut by 2 bases, the J end by 4 bases, with 11 bases between. The CDR3 protein is CASSYDGKATEAFF. CDR3 sequence (DNA): TGTGCCAGCAGTTACGACGGGAAGGCCACTGAAGCTTTCTTT.

The V call is TRBV18, the J call TRBJ1-3; a weak D match, TRBD1 (6 bases). V lost 6 bases to trimming and J lost 0 bases, with 15 bases between them. This CDR3 is 16 amino acids long. Per the germline V gene, CDR1 is KGHSH and CDR2 is LQKENI. CDR3 sequence reads: CASSPGQISSGNTIYF. CDR3 coding DNA: TGTGCCAGCTCGCCGGGACAAATAAGCTCTGGAAACACCATATATTTT.

The CDR3 DNA follows: TGTGCCAGCTCACCAACAGGGCCAGCTTCTGGGGCCAACGTCCTGACTTTC. Amino acid sequence: CASSPTGPASGANVLTF. The genes are TRBV18 and TRBJ2-6, with a tentative D call TRBD1 (6 bases). Trimming shortened V by 2 bases and J by 1 base, and 12 bases separated the two germline ends. Per germline, CDR1 KGHSH and CDR2 LQKENI. The CDR3 consists of 17 residues.

This sequence joins TRBV30 and TRBJ1-2; D is possibly TRBD1 (5 bases). V gave up 0 bases and J gave up 5 bases, with 10 bases separating them. This CDR3 region has 13 residues. Germline loops: CDR1 GTSNPN, CDR2 SVGIG (reference sequence). Written as DNA, the CDR3 is TGTGCCTGGAGTGTTGGGGCTGGGTATGGCTACACCTTC. Translation: CAWSVGAGYGYTF.

The J gene is TRBJ1-2, the V gene TRBV29-1, with 7 nucleotides matching TRBD1. The V gene's germline CDR1 is SQVTM and CDR2 ANQGSEA. Germline trimming cut 6 bases from V and 5 bases from J; bases unmatched to any gene: 9. The CDR3 is 13 residues long. The chain's CDR3 is CSVSLGTAYGYTF. The CDR3 DNA reads as TGCAGCGTCTCGTTGGGGACAGCTTATGGCTACACCTTC.

The V call is TRBV28, the J call TRBJ2-7; 12 bases match TRBD1. Germline assignment: CDR1 MDHEN and CDR2 SYDVKM. The CDR3 sequence is 15 residues long. V lost 7 bases and J lost 5; bases outside the gene matches: 9. The CDR3 sequence: CASILEGQGANEQYF. DNA for the CDR3: TGTGCCAGCATATTGGAGGGACAGGGGGCGAACGAGCAGTACTTC.